The source of this TCR beta chain is a study of cytomegalovirus exposure and HLA in healthy donors. The germline gives CDR1 KGHSH, CDR2 LQKENI. CDR3 length: 17 residues. V was clipped by 5 bases and J by 9 bases; unmatched bases: 17. Comments on this clone: Its cognate antigen is unknown.

Each donor was nominally healthy when sampled (though unrecorded immune exposures were likely). Study outcomes and limitations: The authors later found most CMV-associated TCR beta chains appeared HLA-restricted. TCR beta sequences reportedly predicted the HLA-A and HLA-B alleles of most subjects accurately. What was likely a sequencing artifact was a cluster of highly shared sequence variants.

Primers included in the PCR were 60 Vbeta and 13 Jbeta primers. Only in-frame clones appear in the TCRdb table, and some are missing; sequencing was by immunoSEQ multiplex PCR. The table records approximately 190,000 clones, about nine tenths of them present only once. Sequenced: PBMCs. The sequence came from a man aged 25 to 40 in good health and CMV-seronegative. The chain employs TRBV18 and TRBJ2-1; TRBD1 agrees at 9 bases. Written as DNA, the CDR3 is TGTGCCAGCTCAAGGACCCGCGGGACAGGGATTAATGGTGAGCAGTTCTTC. This sequence encodes CASSRTRGTGINGEQFF.